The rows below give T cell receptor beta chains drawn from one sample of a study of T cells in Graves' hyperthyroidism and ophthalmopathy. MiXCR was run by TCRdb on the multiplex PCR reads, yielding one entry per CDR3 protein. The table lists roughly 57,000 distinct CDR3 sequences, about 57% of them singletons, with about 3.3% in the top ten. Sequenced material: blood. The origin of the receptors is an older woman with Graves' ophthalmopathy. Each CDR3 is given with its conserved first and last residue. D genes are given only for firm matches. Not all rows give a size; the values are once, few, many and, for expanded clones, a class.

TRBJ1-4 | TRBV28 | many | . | TGTGCCAGCAGTTTCCCCGACCCGAAACGCAGCACTAATGAAAAACTGTTTTTT | CASSFPDPKRSTNEKLFF
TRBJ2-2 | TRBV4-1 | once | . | TGCGCCAGCAGCACCAGGTATCTCGGGGAGCCGTTTTTT | CASSTRYLGEPFF
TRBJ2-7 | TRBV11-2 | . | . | TGTGCCAGCAGCTGGGGTAGGGGCGAGCAGTACTTC | CASSWGRGEQYF
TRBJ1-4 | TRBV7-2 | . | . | TGTGCCAGCAGCTTAGCGTACGCTAATGAAAAACTGTTTTTT | CASSLAYANEKLFF
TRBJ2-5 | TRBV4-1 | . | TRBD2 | TGCGCCAGCAGCCAAGAGGCTAGCGGTCCGAGGAAGACCCAGTACTTC | CASSQEASGPRKTQYF
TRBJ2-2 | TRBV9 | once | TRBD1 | TGTGCCAGCAGCACCGGAGACAGGGGCGGCGGGGAGCTGTTTTTT | CASSTGDRGGGELFF
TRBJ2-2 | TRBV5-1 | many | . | TGCGCCAGCAGCTCGGCTCTAGGGGCCGGGGAGCTGTTTTTT | CASSSALGAGELFF
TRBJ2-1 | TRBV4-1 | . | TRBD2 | TGCGCCAGCAGCCGACTAGCGGGAGGTGGCGAGCAGTTCTTC | CASSRLAGGGEQFF
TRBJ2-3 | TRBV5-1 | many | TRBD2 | TGCGCCAGCAGCTTGTCCGGACTAGCGGGAGGAGGTCCCACAGATACGCAGTATTTT | CASSLSGLAGGGPTDTQYF
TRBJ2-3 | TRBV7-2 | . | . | TGTGCCAGCAGATTGACTAGTGGTGCTGCAGATTCGCAGTATTTT | CASRLTSGAADSQYF
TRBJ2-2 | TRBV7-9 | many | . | TGTGCCAGCAGCTTACTATACACCGGGGAGCTGTTTTTT | CASSLLYTGELFF
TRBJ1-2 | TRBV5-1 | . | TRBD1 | TGCGCCAGCAGCCCGGACAGGGGGCGGGTTGGCTACACCTTC | CASSPDRGRVGYTF
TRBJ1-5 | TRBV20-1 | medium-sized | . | TGCAGTGCTAGCGATTCGGACCGACGCAATCAGCCCCAGCATTTT | CSASDSDRRNQPQHF
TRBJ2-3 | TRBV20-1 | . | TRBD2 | TGCAGTGCTAGGGGACTAGCGACTGATACGCAGTATTTT | CSARGLATDTQYF
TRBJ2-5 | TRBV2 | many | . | TGTGCCAGCAGTGAGGCGCTAAGGTATTTGCAAGAGACCCAGTACTTC | CASSEALRYLQETQYF
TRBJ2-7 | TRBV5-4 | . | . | TGTGCCAGCAGCTTGACCCCAGAGACACGCTACGAGCAGTACTTC | CASSLTPETRYEQYF
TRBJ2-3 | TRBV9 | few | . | TGTGCCAGCAGCGTAGACGGGAGCTCCTACAATGAGCAGTATTTT | CASSVDGSSYNEQYF
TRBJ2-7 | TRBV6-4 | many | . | TGTGCCAGCAGTGATTGGGGGCCACCGACCTACGAGCAGTACTTC | CASSDWGPPTYEQYF
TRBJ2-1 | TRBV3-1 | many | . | TGTGCCAGCAGCCAAGTTCTATCTTATCTGTTCTTC | CASSQVLSYLFF
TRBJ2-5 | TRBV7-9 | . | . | TGTGCCAGCGCCCAGAACCAAGAGACCCAGTACTTC | CASAQNQETQYF
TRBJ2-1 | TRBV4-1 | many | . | TGCGCCAGCAGCCAACTCTTCCTGGGGATCGGGGGGCAGTTCTTC | CASSQLFLGIGGQFF
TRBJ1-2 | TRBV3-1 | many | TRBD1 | TGTGCCAGCAGCCAAGCCGGGACAGGGTTTAACGGCTACACCTTC | CASSQAGTGFNGYTF
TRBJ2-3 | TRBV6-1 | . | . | TGTGCCAGCAGTGGAGAGGCGGGATTGCCAGAGACGCAGTATTTT | CASSGEAGLPETQYF
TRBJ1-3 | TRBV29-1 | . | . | TGCAGCGTTGTACGAGAAGGTAGCGGCGCCGGAGGAAACACCATATATTTT | CSVVREGSGAGGNTIYF
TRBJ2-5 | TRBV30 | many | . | TGTGCCTGGAGTGTATTGTATAGGGGAGAGACCCAGTACTTC | CAWSVLYRGETQYF
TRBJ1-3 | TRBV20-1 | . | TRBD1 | TGCGGAGGAGGGCAGGGGGCAGGAGGAAACACCATATATTTT | CGGGQGAGGNTIYF
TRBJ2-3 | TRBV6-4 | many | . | TGTGCCAGCAGTGACGGGTTAGCTTCCGATACGCAGTATTTT | CASSDGLASDTQYF
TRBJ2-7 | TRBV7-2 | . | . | TGTGCCAGCAGCTACACTTTAGCGGACGAGCAGTACTTC | CASSYTLADEQYF
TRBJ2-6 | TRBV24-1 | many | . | TGTGCCACCAGTGATTCTCCCGGGATCGGGGCCAACGTCCTGACTTTC | CATSDSPGIGANVLTF
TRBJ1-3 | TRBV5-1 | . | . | TGCGCCAGCAGCACCCTACTAGGGGGGTCCGGAAACACCATATATTTT | CASSTLLGGSGNTIYF
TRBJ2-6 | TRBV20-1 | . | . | TGCAGTGCTAGAGATCTGCTGAGTGGCGGGGCCAACGTCCTGACTTTC | CSARDLLSGGANVLTF
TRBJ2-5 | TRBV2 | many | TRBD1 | TGTGCCAGCTACAGGGGGTTGCGAGAGACCCAGTACTTC | CASYRGLRETQYF
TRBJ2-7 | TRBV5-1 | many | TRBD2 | TGCGCCAGCAGTCCCGGGGGGACGGTTTCCTACGAGCAGTACTTC | CASSPGGTVSYEQYF
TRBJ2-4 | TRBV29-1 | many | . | TGCAGCGTTGAAGTCAAAAACATTCAGTACTTC | CSVEVKNIQYF
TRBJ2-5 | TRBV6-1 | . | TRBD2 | TGTGCCAGCAGTGAAGTTGGACTAGTGGGACGAGAGACCCAGTACTTC | CASSEVGLVGRETQYF
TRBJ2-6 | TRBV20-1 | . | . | TGCAGTGCTAGAGGGAAGTCGGACACTGGGGCCAACGTCCTGACTTTC | CSARGKSDTGANVLTF
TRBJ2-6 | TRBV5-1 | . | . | TGCGCCAGCAGCTCCGACAACGTCCTGACTTTC | CASSSDNVLTF
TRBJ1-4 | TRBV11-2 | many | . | TGTGCCAGCAGCTTACAGACTGTGGGTGAAAAACTGTTTTTT | CASSLQTVGEKLFF
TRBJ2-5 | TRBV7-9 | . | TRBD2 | TGTGCCAGCAGCTTAGTTGGGCGAGCGGGAGTTGGAGAGACCCAGTACTTC | CASSLVGRAGVGETQYF